The 6 T cell receptor beta chains in this list originate from one sample, sequenced in a study of T cell responses to AZD1222 COVID-19 vaccine. Using immunoSEQ multiplex PCR, the repertoire was profiled, and TCRdb retains in-frame clones only, with some absent. The table lists more than 150,000 clones, around 90% of them singletons, with 5% to 7% in the top ten. Sequencing used peripheral blood, obtained on day 0 of AZD1222 vaccination. The receptors originated from an adult in good health.

The chain has TRBV6-4 and TRBJ1-6; TRBD1 might be the D (6 bases). V lost 3 bases, J lost 10 bases, and 10 bases lay in between. This CDR3 comprises 13 residues. Germline lookup yields CDR1 MRHNA and CDR2 SNTAGT. The CDR3 DNA follows: TGTGCCAGCAGTGAATACAGGGAATCACCCCTCCACTTT. Translated: CASSEYRESPLHF.

The chain couples TRBV15 to TRBJ1-2; the D is unclear. Germline V CDR1 and CDR2: LNHNV, YYDKDF (reference sequence). This CDR3 spans 14 amino acids. V lost 0 bases and J lost 8, with 13 bases in between. This CDR3 reads CATSREGLERGYTF. CDR3 nucleotide sequence: TGTGCCACCAGCAGAGAAGGGTTAGAGAGGGGCTACACCTTC.

The gene calls are TRBV28 and TRBJ1-2; D remains unclear. V was clipped by 6 bases and J by 4 bases, with 18 bases between them. Germline values: CDR1 MDHEN, CDR2 SYDVKM. CDR3 length: 15 amino acids. The CDR3 DNA follows: TGTGCCAGCAGCAAACAAGTGGGCCGGGGCTATGGCTACACCTTC. Its translation: CASSKQVGRGYGYTF.

The V call is TRBV5-1, the J call TRBJ2-7; D may be TRBD2 (5 bases). Germline V gives CDR1 SGHRS, CDR2 YFSETQ. The CDR3 is made up of 12 amino acids. Trimming took 3 bases from V and 5 from J, leaving 9 bases between them. The CDR3 reads CASSSGGDEQYF. CDR3 nucleotide sequence: TGCGCCAGCAGCTCCGGAGGAGACGAGCAGTACTTC.

In its sample, this clone was seen a few times. This chain joins TRBV6-5 and TRBJ1-2; D gene unclear. This CDR3 is built from 12 residues. V lost 7 bases and J 0 bases, leaving 6 bases between the germline ends. The germline V gene has CDR1 MNHEY and CDR2 SVGAGI. The CDR3 sequence: CASTSANYGYTF. The CDR3 nucleotides read TGTGCCAGCACTTCGGCTAACTATGGCTACACCTTC.

This chain links TRBV5-1 with TRBJ2-1; D call uncertain. The CDR3 totals 15 residues. Trimming took 0 bases from V and 2 from J, leaving 9 bases between them. The germline gives CDR1 SGHRS, CDR2 YFSETQ. CDR3: CASSLDERTYNEQFF. In nucleotides, the CDR3 is TGCGCCAGCAGCTTGGACGAGCGAACCTACAATGAGCAGTTCTTC.